This TCR beta chain was documented in a study of post-analysis software for immune sequencing data. Study results and caveats: A handful of TRBV segments appeared more often in patients than in controls, and TRBV5-6, TRBV5-1 and TRBV20-1 were among these.

Every TCR beta cDNA library bore unique molecular identifiers. TCRdb recomputed calls from the PCR reads with MiXCR, one row per CDR3 protein. The sample shows hundreds of thousands of distinct CDR3 sequences, 44% of them seen only once. To note about this clonotype: Its antigen is currently unknown.

The germline V and J ends were trimmed by 8 bases and 7 bases, with 21 bases remaining between them. CDR3 length: 15 amino acids. Germline V gene data show CDR1 as MNHNY and CDR2 as SVGAGI (reference sequence). The chain joins TRBV6-6 to TRBJ2-1; possibly TRBD1 or TRBD2 for D (8 bases each). This TCR was recovered from a girl aged 5 to 17 with multiple sclerosis. The sample taken for sequencing was blood. CDR3 bases: TGTGCCAGCTTACGGGAGGGACAGGATTGGAATGAGCAGTTCTTC. Protein product: CASLREGQDWNEQFF.